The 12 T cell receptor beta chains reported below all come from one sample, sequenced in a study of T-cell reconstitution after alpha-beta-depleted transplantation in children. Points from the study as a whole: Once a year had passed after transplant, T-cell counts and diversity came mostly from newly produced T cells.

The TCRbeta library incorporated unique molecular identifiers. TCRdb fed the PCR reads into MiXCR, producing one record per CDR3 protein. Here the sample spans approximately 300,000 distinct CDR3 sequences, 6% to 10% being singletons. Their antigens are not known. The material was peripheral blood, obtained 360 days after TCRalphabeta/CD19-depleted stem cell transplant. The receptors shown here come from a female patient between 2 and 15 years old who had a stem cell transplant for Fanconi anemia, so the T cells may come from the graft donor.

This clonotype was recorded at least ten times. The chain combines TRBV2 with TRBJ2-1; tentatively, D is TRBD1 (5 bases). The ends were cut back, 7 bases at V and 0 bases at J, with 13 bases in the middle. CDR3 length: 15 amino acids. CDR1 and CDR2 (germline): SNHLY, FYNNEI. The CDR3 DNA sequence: TGTGCCAGCAACCCGGACGGACACTCCTACAATGAGCAGTTCTTC. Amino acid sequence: CASNPDGHSYNEQFF.

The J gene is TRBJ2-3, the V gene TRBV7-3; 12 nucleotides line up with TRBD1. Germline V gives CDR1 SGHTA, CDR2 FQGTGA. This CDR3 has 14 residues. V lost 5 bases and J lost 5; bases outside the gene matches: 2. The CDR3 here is CASSRDRGQDTQYF. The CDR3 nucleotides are TGTGCCAGCAGCAGGGACAGGGGGCAAGATACGCAGTATTTT.

The CDR3 region has the DNA TGTGCCAGCAGTCTACTGGGGCGCGCTAATGAAAAACTGTTTTTT. This gives the protein CASSLLGRANEKLFF. This chain connects TRBV6-5 to TRBJ1-4, with D perhaps matching TRBD1 (5 bases). Trimming removed 5 bases from V and 3 bases from J, with 13 bases in between. The germline V gene has CDR1 MNHEY and CDR2 SVGAGI. The CDR3 totals 15 residues.

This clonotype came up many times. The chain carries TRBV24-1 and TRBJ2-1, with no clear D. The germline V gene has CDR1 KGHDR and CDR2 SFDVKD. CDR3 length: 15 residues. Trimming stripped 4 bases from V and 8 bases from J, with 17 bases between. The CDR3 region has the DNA TGTGCCACCAGTGAGCGACTGGGCGGTATAGATGAGCAGTTCTTC. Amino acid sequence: CATSERLGGIDEQFF.

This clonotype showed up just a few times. The chain's CDR3 is CASSQSPYEQYF. The CDR3 DNA is TGTGCCAGCAGCCAATCGCCCTACGAGCAGTACTTC. V usage is TRBV16 and J usage is TRBJ2-7; no firm D call. CDR1 and CDR2 from the germline V gene are KGHSY and FQNENV. This CDR3 has 12 amino acids. Trimming removed 0 bases at V and 2 bases at J, with 2 bases between.

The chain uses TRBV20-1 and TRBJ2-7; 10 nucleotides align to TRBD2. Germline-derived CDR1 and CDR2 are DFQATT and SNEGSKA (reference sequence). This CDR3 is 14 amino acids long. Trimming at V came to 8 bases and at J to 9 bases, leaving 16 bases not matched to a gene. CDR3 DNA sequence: TGCAGTATTGACTCCACTAGCGGGACTGACGGGCAGTACTTC. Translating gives CSIDSTSGTDGQYF.

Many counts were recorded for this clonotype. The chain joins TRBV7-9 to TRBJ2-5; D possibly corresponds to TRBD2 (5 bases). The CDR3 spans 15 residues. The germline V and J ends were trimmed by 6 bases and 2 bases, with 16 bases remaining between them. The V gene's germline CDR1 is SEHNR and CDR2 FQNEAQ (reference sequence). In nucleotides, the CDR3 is TGTGCCAGCAGTCCCCCCGGTGGAGGACAAGAGACCCAGTACTTC. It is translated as CASSPPGGGQETQYF.

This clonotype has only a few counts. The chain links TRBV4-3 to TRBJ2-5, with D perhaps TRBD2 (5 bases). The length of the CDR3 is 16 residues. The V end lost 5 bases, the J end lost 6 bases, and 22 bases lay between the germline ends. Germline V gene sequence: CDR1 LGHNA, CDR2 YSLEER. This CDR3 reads CASSSLEPGSKKTQYF. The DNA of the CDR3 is TGCGCCAGCAGCTCTCTCGAGCCGGGATCGAAGAAGACCCAGTACTTC.

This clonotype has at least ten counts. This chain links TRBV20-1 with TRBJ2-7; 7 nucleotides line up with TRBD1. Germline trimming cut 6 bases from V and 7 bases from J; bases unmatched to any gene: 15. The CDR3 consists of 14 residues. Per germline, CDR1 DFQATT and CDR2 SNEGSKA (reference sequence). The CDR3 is CSARPGQKIGEQYF. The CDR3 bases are TGCAGTGCCCGCCCGGGACAGAAGATTGGGGAGCAGTACTTC.

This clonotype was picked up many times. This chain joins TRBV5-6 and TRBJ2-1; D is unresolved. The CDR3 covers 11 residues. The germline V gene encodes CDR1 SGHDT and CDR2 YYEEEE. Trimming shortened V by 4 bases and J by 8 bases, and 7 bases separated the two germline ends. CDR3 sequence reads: CASSRVHEQFF. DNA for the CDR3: TGTGCCAGCAGCAGGGTCCATGAGCAGTTCTTC.

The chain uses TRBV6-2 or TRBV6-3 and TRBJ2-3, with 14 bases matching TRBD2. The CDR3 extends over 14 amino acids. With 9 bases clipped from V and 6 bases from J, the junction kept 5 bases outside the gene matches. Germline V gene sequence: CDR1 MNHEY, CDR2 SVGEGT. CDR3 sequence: CASRLAGGPDTQYF. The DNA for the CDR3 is TGTGCCAGTCGACTAGCGGGGGGGCCGGATACGCAGTATTTT.

CDR3 coding DNA: TGTGCCAGCTCCCCGGGGGTGTCGAACACTGAAGCTTTCTTT. Translation: CASSPGVSNTEAFF. This chain joins TRBV18 and TRBJ1-1, with D possibly being TRBD1 (5 bases). The CDR3 spans 14 residues. Germline-derived CDR1 and CDR2 are KGHSH and LQKENI. V gave up 6 bases and J gave up 1 base, with 12 bases separating them.